Listed below are T cell receptor beta chains from one sample, sequenced in a study of control samples from healthy donors and cancer patients. The method was immunoSEQ multiplex PCR; TCRdb's version includes in-frame clones alone and lacks a portion of them. The sample holds under 150,000 clones, about 94% seen once. Sequences were obtained from blood. The source is a man between 25 and 39 years old in good health. CDR3s include the opening cysteine and the closing phenylalanine or tryptophan. The D gene is left open where the match is weak. Some rows have no size entry. The others give once, few or many, or a class for an expanded clone.

- TRBJ2-2 TRBD2 TRBV10-3 CAISPGLAGHTGELFF TGTGCCATCAGTCCGGGACTAGCGGGACACACCGGGGAGCTGTTTTTT
- TRBJ2-5 - TRBV25-1 CASTSGLRETQYF TGTGCCAGCACCTCAGGCCTTCGTGAGACCCAGTACTTC
- TRBJ1-2 - TRBV5-6 CASSSDSYGYTF TGTGCCAGCAGCTCCGACAGCTATGGCTACACCTTC
few TRBJ1-3 TRBD1 TRBV19 CASSATSRGLGNTIYF TGTGCCAGTAGCGCCACTTCCAGGGGGCTCGGAAACACCATATATTTT
- TRBJ1-1 - TRBV14 CASSSKGQLIPSEAFF TGTGCCAGCAGCTCCAAAGGACAGCTCATCCCTTCTGAAGCTTTCTTT
once TRBJ1-5 - TRBV4-2 CASSQRGSGNQPQHF TGTGCCAGCAGCCAACGAGGGTCGGGCAATCAGCCCCAGCATTTT
once TRBJ1-4 - TRBV3-1/TRBV3-2 CASSQDRLRRKLFF TGTGCCAGCAGCCAAGACAGGTTGAGAAGAAAACTGTTTTTT
- TRBJ1-2 - TRBV5-1 CASSLSVGTLGDGYTF TGCGCCAGCAGCTTGTCGGTGGGAACCCTAGGGGATGGCTACACCTTC
- TRBJ1-6 - TRBV28 CASTPGGNSPLHF TGTGCCAGCACCCCTGGGGGGAATTCACCCCTCCACTTT
- TRBJ1-1 - TRBV28 CASRGGSEAFF TGTGCCAGCAGGGGGGGATCAGAAGCTTTCTTT
few TRBJ1-1 - TRBV2 CASKPTGQMNTEAFF TGTGCCAGCAAGCCCACAGGACAGATGAACACTGAAGCTTTCTTT
- TRBJ1-3 - TRBV10-2 CASSMGISGNTIYF TGCGCCAGCAGTATGGGGATCTCTGGAAACACCATATATTTT
few TRBJ1-5 - TRBV5-6 CASRKGQVNQPQHF TGTGCCAGCAGAAAAGGACAAGTCAATCAGCCCCAGCATTTT
- TRBJ1-1 - TRBV19 CASTSGANTEAFF TGTGCCAGTACATCCGGGGCCAACACTGAAGCTTTCTTT
- TRBJ1-5 TRBD1 TRBV5-5 CASSFWTGGNQPQHF TGTGCCAGCAGCTTTTGGACAGGGGGAAATCAGCCCCAGCATTTT
once TRBJ2-3 TRBD1 TRBV28 CASSHAQGASSTDTQYF TGTGCCAGCAGTCATGCCCAGGGGGCTAGTAGCACAGATACGCAGTATTTT
- TRBJ1-2 - TRBV19 CASSNPLRGPLGYTF TGTGCCAGTAGCAATCCCCTCAGGGGCCCCTTGGGCTACACCTTC
- TRBJ1-4 - TRBV28 CASSSTRGAIEKLFF TGTGCCAGCAGTTCCACCCGGGGGGCGATTGAAAAACTGTTTTTT
once TRBJ1-3 - TRBV12-3/TRBV12-4 CASTEGRDTIYF TGTGCCAGCACCGAGGGACGGGACACCATATATTTT
medium-sized TRBJ2-2 TRBD2 TRBV4-2 CASSSGSASGGLNTGELFF TGTGCCAGCAGCTCAGGGTCCGCTAGCGGGGGGTTAAACACCGGGGAGCTGTTTTTT
- TRBJ2-5 TRBD1 TRBV28 CASRGQGTETQYF TGTGCCAGCAGGGGACAGGGGACGGAGACCCAGTACTTC
- TRBJ2-7 TRBD1 TRBV2 CASSVGQGYEQYF TGTGCCAGCAGTGTAGGACAGGGCTACGAGCAGTACTTC
- TRBJ2-3 - TRBV1 CTRSRGLAGGPPPADTQYF TGCACCCGTTCCCGGGGACTAGCGGGGGGGCCACCACCCGCAGATACGCAGTATTTT
- TRBJ1-1 - TRBV7-2 CASSSHYTEAFF TGTGCCAGCAGCTCCCATTACACTGAAGCTTTCTTT
- TRBJ1-5 TRBD1 TRBV7-6 CASSIGTGGFYSNQPQHF TGTGCCAGCAGCATCGGGACAGGGGGATTTTATAGCAATCAGCCCCAGCATTTT
- TRBJ1-1 TRBD1 TRBV28 CASSGQGMKTEAFF TGTGCCAGCAGTGGACAGGGAATGAAGACTGAAGCTTTCTTT
- TRBJ2-7 - TRBV5-3 CVRSPHGRDCRAPGSGEQYF TGTGTCAGAAGCCCTCACGGACGGGATTGTCGGGCCCCCGGCTCGGGCGAGCAGTACTTC
- TRBJ2-2 TRBD2 TRBV14 CASSQDGSGGTGELFF TGTGCCAGCAGCCAAGATGGTAGCGGGGGGACCGGGGAGCTGTTTTTT
- TRBJ1-6 - TRBV19 CASNLGRGGNSPLHF TGTGCCAGTAACCTGGGCAGGGGCGGTAATTCACCCCTCCACTTT
- TRBJ2-7 - TRBV4-1 CASSQELKGYEQYF TGCGCCAGCAGCCAAGAACTAAAGGGCTACGAGCAGTACTTC
- TRBJ2-1 TRBD2 TRBV11-1 CASSLTSGVSYNEQFF TGTGCCAGCAGCCTGACTAGCGGGGTATCCTACAATGAGCAGTTCTTC
- TRBJ2-3 - TRBV7-2 CASSLGLPGTDTQYF TGTGCCAGCAGCTTGGGACTCCCCGGCACAGATACGCAGTATTTT
- TRBJ2-5 - TRBV6-1 CASSEGPKETQYF TGTGCCAGCAGTGAAGGGCCAAAAGAGACCCAGTACTTC
- TRBJ1-6 TRBD1 TRBV4-1 CASSPSTGTDNSPLHF TGCGCCAGCAGCCCGAGCACCGGGACAGACAATTCACCCCTCCACTTT
- TRBJ1-2 TRBD1 TRBV10-2 CASRPGTGAGWYTF TGCGCCAGCAGGCCCGGGACAGGTGCGGGTTGGTACACCTTC
- TRBJ2-2 - TRBV11-2 CASSLDKVEVRAGELFF TGTGCCAGCAGCTTAGATAAGGTGGAGGTACGAGCCGGGGAGCTGTTTTTT
- TRBJ2-2 - TRBV9 CASSPWDANTGELFF TGTGCCAGCAGCCCGTGGGACGCGAACACCGGGGAGCTGTTTTTT
once TRBJ2-3 TRBD2 TRBV3-1/TRBV3-2 CASSQDLAGGSTDTQYF TGTGCCAGCAGCCAAGATCTAGCGGGGGGGAGCACAGATACGCAGTATTTT
- TRBJ2-1 TRBD1 TRBV3-1/TRBV3-2 CASSQERGPYNEQFF TGTGCCAGCAGCCAAGAGAGGGGGCCCTACAATGAGCAGTTCTTC
- TRBJ2-4 TRBD2 TRBV6-5 CASRVSGVDKNIQYF TGTGCCAGCAGGGTTAGCGGGGTAGACAAAAACATTCAGTACTTC
- TRBJ1-1 - TRBV14 CASSPWGVRGQQKAFF TGTGCCAGCAGCCCCTGGGGAGTGAGGGGCCAGCAGAAGGCTTTCTTT
- TRBJ1-1 - TRBV4-2 CASSQEARRMNTEAFF TGTGCCAGCAGCCAAGAAGCAAGGAGGATGAACACTGAAGCTTTCTTT
- TRBJ2-3 - TRBV19 CASSPPRGTDTQYF TGTGCCAGTAGCCCGCCCCGTGGCACAGATACGCAGTATTTT
- TRBJ1-1 TRBD1 TRBV6-4 CASRRDSYTEAFF TGTGCCAGCAGACGGGACAGTTACACTGAAGCTTTCTTT
once TRBJ2-7 - TRBV20-1 CSASTSPGYEQYF TGCAGTGCTAGTACCAGTCCCGGCTACGAGCAGTACTTC
- TRBJ2-2 - TRBV5-1 CASSLVTQITGELFF TGCGCCAGCAGCTTGGTTACGCAAATCACCGGGGAGCTGTTTTTT
- TRBJ1-6 - TRBV5-6 CASSLRTLTQPLHF TGTGCCAGCAGCTTGAGGACCCTCACCCAACCCCTCCACTTT
- TRBJ2-1 TRBD1 TRBV10-3 CAAGTGNDNEQFF TGTGCCGCCGGGACAGGGAACGACAATGAGCAGTTCTTC
- TRBJ2-3 - TRBV5-1 CASSLSLPLRDPSPDTQYF TGCGCCAGCAGCTTGTCCCTTCCGCTCCGGGACCCTAGTCCAGATACGCAGTATTTT
- TRBJ1-2 - TRBV20-1 CSAQGRSGYTF TGCAGTGCGCAGGGTAGGAGTGGCTACACCTTC
- TRBJ1-1 - TRBV15 CATSSDPWNTEAFF TGTGCCACCAGCAGTGACCCCTGGAACACTGAAGCTTTCTTT
few TRBJ1-3 - TRBV30 CAWKGISSGNTIYF TGTGCCTGGAAAGGGATAAGCTCTGGAAACACCATATATTTT
- TRBJ2-5 - TRBV19 CASSPRGSGTQYF TGTGCCAGTAGCCCTAGGGGGTCGGGGACCCAGTACTTC
- TRBJ2-4 - TRBV20-1 CSASRGGNIQYF TGCAGTGCTAGTCGAGGGGGAAACATTCAGTACTTC
- TRBJ1-3 TRBD1 TRBV5-1 CASSWGDRYYSGNTIYF TGCGCCAGCAGCTGGGGGGACAGATACTATTCTGGAAACACCATATATTTT
- TRBJ1-6 - TRBV7-8 CASIPAGQTYNSPLHF TGTGCCAGCATCCCCGCGGGGCAGACATATAATTCACCCCTCCACTTT
- TRBJ2-6 TRBD1 TRBV19 CASSIAGGSGANVLTF TGTGCCAGTAGTATAGCAGGGGGCTCTGGGGCCAACGTCCTGACTTTC
- TRBJ2-1 TRBD2 TRBV7-9 CASSPTGGGTLKPNEQFF TGTGCCAGCAGCCCGACCGGCGGGGGGACTCTCAAGCCTAATGAGCAGTTCTTC
- TRBJ2-5 - TRBV5-1 CASSLGADQETQYF TGCGCCAGCAGCTTGGGAGCGGACCAAGAGACCCAGTACTTC